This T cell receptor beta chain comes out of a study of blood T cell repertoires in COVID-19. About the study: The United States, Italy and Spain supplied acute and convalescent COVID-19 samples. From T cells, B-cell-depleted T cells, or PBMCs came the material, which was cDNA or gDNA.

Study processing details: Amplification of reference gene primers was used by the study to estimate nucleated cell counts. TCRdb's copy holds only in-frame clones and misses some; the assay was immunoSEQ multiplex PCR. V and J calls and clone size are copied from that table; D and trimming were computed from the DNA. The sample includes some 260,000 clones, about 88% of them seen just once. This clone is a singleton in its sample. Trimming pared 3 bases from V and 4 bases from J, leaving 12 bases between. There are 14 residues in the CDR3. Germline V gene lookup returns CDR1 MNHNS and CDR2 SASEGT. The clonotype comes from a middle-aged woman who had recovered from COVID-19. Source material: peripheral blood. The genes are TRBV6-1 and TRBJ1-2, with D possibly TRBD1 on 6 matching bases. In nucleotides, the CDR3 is TGTGCCAGCAGTGACCCAGGACAGCGCTATGGCTACACCTTC. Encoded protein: CASSDPGQRYGYTF.